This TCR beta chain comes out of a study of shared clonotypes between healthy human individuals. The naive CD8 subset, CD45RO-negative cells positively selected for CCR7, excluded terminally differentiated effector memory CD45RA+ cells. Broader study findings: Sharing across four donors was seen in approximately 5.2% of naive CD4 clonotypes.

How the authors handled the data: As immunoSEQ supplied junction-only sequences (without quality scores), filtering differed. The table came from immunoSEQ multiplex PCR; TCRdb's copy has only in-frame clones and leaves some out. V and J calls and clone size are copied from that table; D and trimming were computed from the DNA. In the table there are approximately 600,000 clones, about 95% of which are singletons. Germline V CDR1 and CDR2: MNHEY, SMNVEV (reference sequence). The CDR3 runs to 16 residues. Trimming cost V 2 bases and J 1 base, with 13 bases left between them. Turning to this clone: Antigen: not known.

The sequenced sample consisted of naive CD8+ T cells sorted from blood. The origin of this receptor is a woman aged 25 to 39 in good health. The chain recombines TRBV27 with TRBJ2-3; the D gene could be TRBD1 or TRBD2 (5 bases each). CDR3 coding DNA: TGTGCCAGCAGTTTAATGGGACGGCAGGGCACAGATACGCAGTATTTT. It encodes CASSLMGRQGTDTQYF.